Listed here are 21 T cell receptor beta chains from one sample, sequenced in a study of T cells in Graves' hyperthyroidism and ophthalmopathy. The TCR beta CDR3 regions underwent amplification using RNA transcripts as the source. The primer set for the first-round RT-PCR of the TCR CDR3 was HTBI. TCRdb recomputed calls from the multiplex PCR reads with MiXCR, one row per CDR3 protein. The sample lists some 500,000 distinct CDR3 sequences; 16% were seen once. The sequenced sample consisted of blood. These receptors all come from a young woman with Graves' ophthalmopathy.

In its sample, this clonotype was seen many times. This sequence joins TRBV12-3 or TRBV12-4 and TRBJ2-1; D is perhaps TRBD1 (5 bases). With 6 bases removed from V and 6 bases from J, the gap between germline ends came to 18 bases. This CDR3 has 15 residues. CDR3 nucleotides: TGTGCCAGCAGCCATTATTCCAGGGATGCCAATGAGCAGTTCTTC. This encodes CASSHYSRDANEQFF.

This clonotype has a handful of counts. The V call is TRBV9, the J call TRBJ1-4; D ambiguous. Germline CDR1 reads SGDLS; CDR2 reads YYNGEE. The germline V and J ends were trimmed by 3 bases and 14 bases, with 14 bases remaining between them. This CDR3 spans 12 amino acids. The CDR3 DNA reads as TGTGCCAGCAGCGCGTCGGGAGGTATTCTGTTTTTT. This encodes CASSASGGILFF.

In this sample, this clonotype turned up many times. The chain is built from TRBV28 and TRBJ2-7; D may be TRBD1 (6 bases). The CDR3 totals 15 residues. Germline loops: CDR1 MDHEN, CDR2 SYDVKM. The V and J ends lost 6 bases and 0 bases respectively, with 15 bases between them. CDR3 region: CASRLGQPHSYEQYF. The CDR3, as DNA: TGTGCCAGCAGACTTGGACAGCCACACTCCTACGAGCAGTACTTC.

This clonotype was seen a handful of times. This chain connects TRBV20-1 to TRBJ1-4; unclear D gene. Germline V lookup: CDR1 DFQATT, CDR2 SNEGSKA (reference sequence). This CDR3 has 13 residues. The V end lost 5 bases, the J end lost 8 bases, and 15 bases lay between the germline ends. The CDR3 nucleotides read TGCAGTGCTCCTCAGGAACGAGGCGAAAAACTGTTTTTT. Its protein product is CSAPQERGEKLFF.

V and J are TRBV10-3 and TRBJ1-1; D uncertain. The germline CDR1 and CDR2 sequences are ENHRY and SYGVKD. V was pared by 5 bases and J by 1 base, with 5 bases between. The CDR3 has 12 residues. The CDR3: CAISTANTEAFF. The CDR3 nucleotides are TGTGCCATCAGTACAGCGAACACTGAAGCTTTCTTT.

Here the CDR3 DNA reads TGTGCCAGCAGTAAAAGTCTGGGAAGTAACACCGGGGAGCTGTTTTTT. Its translation: CASSKSLGSNTGELFF. The chain uses TRBV12-3 or TRBV12-4 and TRBJ2-2; D remains ambiguous. CDR3 length: 16 residues. V was pared by 5 bases and J by 2 bases, with 15 bases between.

The chain employs TRBV30 and TRBJ2-2; no clear D. Germline values: CDR1 GTSNPN, CDR2 SVGIG (reference sequence). This CDR3 has 14 residues. Trimming removed 1 base at V and 7 bases at J, with 13 bases between. The CDR3 nucleotides read TGTGCCTGGAGTGCCGAACTGGACGTCGGGGAGCTGTTTTTT. Protein sequence: CAWSAELDVGELFF.

This clonotype came up many times. V and J are TRBV18 and TRBJ2-7; TRBD1 is a possible D gene (6 bases). CDR1 is KGHSH, CDR2 LQKENI, per germline. The germline V and J ends were trimmed by 4 bases and 2 bases, with 18 bases remaining between them. CDR3 size: 16 residues. The CDR3 reads CASSLGSQGLAYEQYF. The CDR3, as DNA: TGTGCCAGCTCACTAGGATCACAGGGTCTCGCCTACGAGCAGTACTTC.

V and J are TRBV9 and TRBJ2-5; TRBD2 is a possible D gene (6 bases). V gave up 3 bases and J gave up 2 bases, with 11 bases separating them. CDR3 length: 14 residues. Looked up from germline, CDR1 is SGDLS and CDR2 is YYNGEE. CDR3 nucleotide sequence: TGTGCCAGCAGCGGGGGGGTCAGACAAGAGACCCAGTACTTC. The encoded protein is CASSGGVRQETQYF.

The table lists this clonotype with many counts. V and J are TRBV6-1 and TRBJ1-1, with unresolved D. Trimming pared 3 bases from V and 4 bases from J, leaving 18 bases between. The CDR3 is 16 amino acids. Germline V gene sequence: CDR1 MNHNS, CDR2 SASEGT. The CDR3 region is CASSDPSTPEGTEAFF. The CDR3 region has the DNA TGTGCCAGCAGTGATCCGAGTACTCCGGAGGGCACTGAAGCTTTCTTT.

This clonotype has just one count. Being one base from a much bigger clone, this may be a read error. This chain links TRBV10-3 with TRBJ1-5, with D maybe TRBD1 (6 bases). Germline V CDR1 and CDR2: ENHRY, SYGVKD. This CDR3 is built from 16 residues. This CDR3 is CAISDRRTALNHPQHF. The CDR3 DNA sequence: TGTGCCATCAGTGACCGCAGGACAGCACTTAATCATCCCCAGCATTTT.

This clonotype was picked up many times. CDR3 bases: TGTGCCAGCAGCTTAGGGGTGCGGGACAACTCGCAGTACTTC. Protein sequence: CASSLGVRDNSQYF. The chain links TRBV7-3 to TRBJ2-7; perhaps D is TRBD1 or TRBD2 (6 bases each). Per the germline V gene, CDR1 is SGHTA and CDR2 is FQGTGA. This CDR3 comprises 14 residues. The ends were cut back, 2 bases at V and 9 bases at J, with 17 bases in the middle.

This clonotype was counted many times. The V and J genes are TRBV10-3 and TRBJ2-7; TRBD1 aligns across 7 bases. The CDR3 has 14 amino acids. In germline, CDR1 is ENHRY, CDR2 SYGVKD. V shed 6 bases, J shed 0 bases, and the junction held 5 bases outside the gene matches. The CDR3 loop reads CAIRETGNSYEQYF. In nucleotides, the CDR3 is TGTGCCATCAGAGAGACAGGGAACTCCTACGAGCAGTACTTC.

This clonotype was detected a few times. The chain couples TRBV6-2 or TRBV6-3 to TRBJ2-7, with a tentative D call TRBD2 (6 bases). This CDR3 has 17 amino acids. Trimming removed 4 bases from V and 0 bases from J, with 19 bases in between. Germline CDR1 MNHEY, CDR2 SVGEGT. CDR3 sequence (DNA): TGTGCCAGCAGTTTAAAGCTTAGCGGCACCTCCTCCTACGAGCAGTACTTC. Its protein is CASSLKLSGTSSYEQYF.

This clonotype was counted ten times or more. The chain uses TRBV3-1 and TRBJ1-1; a possible D gene is TRBD1 (5 bases). Trimming took off 8 bases at V and 4 bases at J, with 8 bases between the two ends. In germline, CDR1 is LGHDT, CDR2 YNNKEL (reference sequence). The CDR3 covers 11 residues. The CDR3 DNA sequence: TGTGCCAGCTGGGGGGGCACTGAAGCTTTCTTT. Translating gives CASWGGTEAFF. Filled out from reference TRBV3-1 and TRBJ1-1, the complete variable domain reads DTAVSQTPKYLVTQMGNDKSIKCEQNLGHDTMYWYKQDSKKFLKIMFSYNNKELIINETVPNRFSPKSPDKAHLNLHINSLELGDSAVYFCASWGGTEAFFGQGTRLTVV.

This clonotype appeared a few times. The J gene is TRBJ2-1, the V gene TRBV7-8; D is unclear. The CDR3 covers 13 residues. CDR1 SGHVS and CDR2 FQNEAQ come from the germline V gene. V shed 6 bases and J shed 5 bases, with 11 bases lying between them. CDR3 coding DNA: TGTGCCAGCAGTTTTCTACGGGACAATGAGCAGTTCTTC. As protein: CASSFLRDNEQFF.

A few counts support this clonotype. The chain uses TRBV20-1 and TRBJ2-7; D uncertain. The CDR3 is made up of 13 amino acids. Germline V CDR1 and CDR2: DFQATT, SNEGSKA (reference sequence). Trimming left V 6 bases short and J 0 bases short, with 12 bases between. CDR3 DNA sequence: TGCAGTGCCCATCCGTCGGTCTCCTACGAGCAGTACTTC. As protein: CSAHPSVSYEQYF.

In this sample, this clonotype turned up many times. V gene TRBV20-1 combines with J gene TRBJ2-1, with D tentatively TRBD1 (6 bases). Germline loops: CDR1 DFQATT, CDR2 SNEGSKA (reference sequence). The CDR3 runs 12 residues. The DNA for the CDR3 is TGCAGAGCCAAGGGGGCCTACAATGAGCAGTTCTTC. Residues: CRAKGAYNEQFF.

This clonotype was seen many times. This chain uses TRBV20-1 with TRBJ1-5; D might be TRBD1 (5 bases). The CDR3 loop spans 12 amino acids. Germline lookup yields CDR1 DFQATT and CDR2 SNEGSKA (reference sequence). With 4 bases removed from V and 5 bases from J, the gap between germline ends came to 9 bases. The CDR3: CSATRADQPQHF. The CDR3 DNA reads TGCAGTGCTACCAGGGCCGATCAGCCCCAGCATTTT.

The chain carries TRBV13 and TRBJ2-7, with a possible D match to TRBD2 (6 bases). Germline assignment: CDR1 PRHDT and CDR2 FYEKMQ (reference sequence). The CDR3 length is 14 residues. Trimming removed 3 bases from V and 2 bases from J, with 11 bases in between. CDR3 residues: CASSLDYPAYEQYF. The CDR3 bases are TGTGCCAGCAGCTTGGACTACCCGGCCTACGAGCAGTACTTC.

This clonotype occurred many times. The DNA for the CDR3 is TGTGCCAGCAGCTCACGTCCGACAGATACGCAGTATTTT. Translated: CASSSRPTDTQYF. V usage is TRBV7-8 and J usage is TRBJ2-3; D is undetermined. There are 13 residues in the CDR3. The ends were cut back, 4 bases at V and 3 bases at J, with 8 bases in the middle. Germline assignment: CDR1 SGHVS and CDR2 FQNEAQ.